Each of the 14 T cell receptor beta chains below was sequenced from the same sample in a study of blood T cell repertoires in COVID-19. TCRdb keeps only in-frame clones here, not all; method: immunoSEQ multiplex PCR. This sample has 140,000 to 150,000 clones, with roughly 88% found just once. Sequencing was done on a sample of peripheral blood. These receptors all stem from a woman aged 50 to 60 with acute or convalescent COVID-19.

This clone was observed a handful of times. This chain uses TRBV4-2 with TRBJ1-2, with 7 bases lining up with TRBD1. Unmatched junction bases numbered 7, after V lost 4 bases and J lost 2 bases. The CDR3 sequence is 15 residues long. Germline loops: CDR1 LGHNA, CDR2 YNFKEQ. The CDR3 loop is CASSPGRGMNYGYTF. CDR3 sequence (DNA): TGTGCCAGCAGCCCCGGCAGGGGGATGAACTATGGCTACACCTTC.

The chain joins TRBV11-2 to TRBJ2-7; 16 bases line up with TRBD2. The length of the CDR3 is 18 residues. Germline V gives CDR1 SGHAT, CDR2 FQNNGV. V shed 3 bases, J shed 0 bases, and the junction held 5 bases outside the gene matches. The CDR3 sequence is CASSLPGLAGGFSYEQYF. The CDR3 bases are TGTGCCAGCAGCTTGCCGGGACTAGCGGGAGGGTTCTCCTACGAGCAGTACTTC.

This chain joins TRBV7-9 and TRBJ2-3, with TRBD2 matching 12 bases. The CDR3 runs 18 residues. The germline CDR1 and CDR2 sequences are SEHNR and FQNEAQ (reference sequence). V dropped 6 bases and J dropped 3; count of bases not matched to a gene: 13. The DNA of the CDR3 is TGTGCCAGCAGTTTTTCCATCCGTCTAGCGGGGGGGACAGATACGCAGTATTTT. Amino acid sequence: CASSFSIRLAGGTDTQYF.

V is TRBV19 and J is TRBJ1-1; 7 bases are a match to TRBD1. With V trimmed by 5 bases and J by 4 bases, 10 bases remained unmatched. Germline loops: CDR1 LNHDA, CDR2 SQIVND (reference sequence). The CDR3 has 15 residues. The CDR3 sequence: CASSPGQVVSTEAFF. For the CDR3, the DNA is TGTGCCAGTAGTCCAGGACAGGTCGTGAGCACTGAAGCTTTCTTT.

This chain links TRBV7-9 with TRBJ1-6, with D tentatively TRBD1 (6 bases). The germline V gene has CDR1 SEHNR and CDR2 FQNEAQ (reference sequence). V was shortened by 4 bases and J by 4 bases, with 14 bases between the two germline ends. This CDR3 comprises 16 residues. CDR3 in DNA: TGTGCCAGCAGCTGGTGGACAGCGACTTATAATTCACCCCTCCACTTT. This codes for CASSWWTATYNSPLHF.

This clone came up a few times. The chain has TRBV6-2 or TRBV6-3 and TRBJ1-1; perhaps TRBD1 as D (5 bases). The CDR3 consists of 14 residues. V was trimmed by 2 bases and J by 5 bases, leaving 12 bases between them. Germline assignment: CDR1 MNHEY and CDR2 SVGEGT. CDR3 region: CASSYAGQGTEAFF. In nucleotides, the CDR3 is TGTGCCAGCAGTTACGCGGGGCAGGGAACTGAAGCTTTCTTT.

V gene TRBV2 combines with J gene TRBJ2-1, with 10 nucleotides matching TRBD2. The V and J ends lost 2 bases and 7 bases, in that order; junction bases with no gene match: 5. The CDR3 is 15 residues long. Germline values: CDR1 SNHLY, CDR2 FYNNEI. CDR3: CASSETSGAWNEQFF. The CDR3 DNA reads as TGTGCCAGCAGTGAAACTAGCGGGGCGTGGAATGAGCAGTTCTTC.

The V gene is TRBV2, the J gene TRBJ2-7, with 9 bases aligning to TRBD2. Germline assignment: CDR1 SNHLY and CDR2 FYNNEI. The CDR3 extends over 15 amino acids. V lost 4 bases and J lost 0; bases outside the gene matches: 4. The CDR3 coding sequence is TGTGCCAGCAGTGCTAGCGGGGCCTACTCCTACGAGCAGTACTTC. This gives the protein CASSASGAYSYEQYF.

This chain links TRBV5-7 with TRBJ1-2, with 10 bases matching TRBD1. TRBV5-7 falls under the ORF class, with uncertain function. V shed 4 bases, J shed 7 bases, and the junction held 16 bases outside the gene matches. The CDR3 length is 17 residues. The CDR3 bases are TGTGCCAGCAGCCTCCTGACCCGACAGGGGGCATTGGGTGGCTACACCTTC. Protein: CASSLLTRQGALGGYTF.

This sequence joins TRBV19 and TRBJ1-1; TRBD1 aligns across 8 bases. The germline gives CDR1 LNHDA, CDR2 SQIVND (reference sequence). V lost 6 bases to trimming and J lost 1 base; unmatched junction nucleotides: 10. The CDR3 has 16 amino acids. CDR3 residues: CASSKGQASGNTEAFF. CDR3 DNA sequence: TGTGCCAGTAGCAAGGGACAGGCCTCAGGGAACACTGAAGCTTTCTTT.

This sequence joins TRBV7-3 and TRBJ1-1; a possible D gene is TRBD1 (6 bases). Per the germline V gene, CDR1 is SGHTA and CDR2 is FQGTGA. The CDR3 runs 17 residues. Trimming removed 0 bases from V and 5 bases from J, with 19 bases in between. CDR3 loop: CASSLTIGQGRETEAFF. The DNA of the CDR3 is TGTGCCAGCAGCTTAACGATAGGGCAGGGGAGAGAAACTGAAGCTTTCTTT.

V usage is TRBV7-2 and J usage is TRBJ2-7, with a weak D call TRBD2 (5 bases). Trimming stripped 3 bases from V and 2 bases from J, with 11 bases between. The CDR3 runs 14 residues. Germline values: CDR1 SGHTA, CDR2 FQGNSA. CDR3 nucleotides: TGTGCCAGCAGCTTTGTCGGTAGCGCCTACGAGCAGTACTTC. Protein product: CASSFVGSAYEQYF.

This clone was detected only a few times. This sequence joins TRBV4-1 and TRBJ2-7, with D tentatively TRBD1 (5 bases). Looked up from germline, CDR1 is MGHRA and CDR2 is YSYEKL. Trimming removed 4 bases at V and 4 bases at J, with 8 bases between. The CDR3 loop spans 12 amino acids. The CDR3 here is CASSLQGYEQYF. The DNA for the CDR3 is TGCGCCAGCAGCCTCCAGGGTTACGAGCAGTACTTC.

This sequence joins TRBV10-2 and TRBJ1-5; D is unclear. Looked up from germline, CDR1 is WSHSY and CDR2 is SAAADI. V lost 2 bases and J 10 bases, leaving 12 bases between the germline ends. The CDR3 runs to 13 residues. The CDR3 spells CASSEALTAPQHF. DNA of the CDR3: TGCGCCAGCAGTGAGGCACTTACCGCCCCCCAGCATTTT.